The next 8 T cell receptor beta chains were all read from a single sample in a study of shared clonotypes between healthy human individuals. Sequenced by immunoSEQ multiplex PCR; TCRdb stores in-frame clones only, minus some. The sample has approximately 350,000 clones; roughly 96% are singletons. Sequencing was performed on memory CD8+ T cells sorted from blood. The subset is: CD45RO+ cells pooled with CCR7-negative TemRA cells. The receptors derive from a man aged 30 to 45 in good health.

The chain recombines TRBV4-2 with TRBJ1-1, with TRBD1 identical over 9 bases. This CDR3 has 14 amino acids. V trimming: 5 bases; J trimming: 6 bases; junction bases outside the gene matches: 7. Germline CDR1 reads LGHNA; CDR2 reads YNFKEQ. The CDR3 sequence: CASSAGTGIAEAFF. In DNA, the CDR3 is TGTGCCAGCAGCGCCGGGACAGGGATCGCTGAAGCTTTCTTT.

The chain joins TRBV9 to TRBJ2-1, with 10 bases matching TRBD1. V gave up 4 bases and J gave up 9 bases; unmatched junction bases: 7. Germline CDR1 SGDLS, CDR2 YYNGEE. This CDR3 is built from 14 residues. The CDR3 nucleotides read TGTGCCAGCAGCTCCGGGACAGGGGTGTTTGAGCAGTTCTTC. Translation gives CASSSGTGVFEQFF.

This rearrangement joins TRBV9 to TRBJ1-4; D unresolved. V lost 0 bases and J 5 bases, leaving 11 bases between the germline ends. The CDR3 runs to 15 residues. Germline lookup yields CDR1 SGDLS and CDR2 YYNGEE. The CDR3 is CASSVGQVANEKLFF. CDR3 in DNA: TGTGCCAGCAGCGTAGGTCAAGTAGCGAATGAAAAACTGTTTTTT.

The chain is built from TRBV4-1 and TRBJ2-1; 7 bases align to TRBD2. Germline CDR1 is MGHRA and CDR2 is YSYEKL. The CDR3 contains 16 residues. J was trimmed by 0 bases and V by 0 bases; bases with no gene match: 2. The CDR3, as DNA: TGCGCCAGCAGCCAAGATCCGGGGGGCTCCTACAATGAGCAGTTCTTC. Translating it yields CASSQDPGGSYNEQFF.

The chain links TRBV5-1 to TRBJ2-1; 12 bases match TRBD2. Germline CDR1 SGHRS, CDR2 YFSETQ. This CDR3 comprises 16 residues. J was trimmed by 5 bases and V by 4 bases; bases with no gene match: 7. As DNA, the CDR3 is TGCGCCAGCAGCCCGTCGACTAGCGGGAGAAACAATGAGCAGTTCTTC. Residues: CASSPSTSGRNNEQFF.

V is TRBV28 and J is TRBJ1-1; 8 bases map to TRBD1. Per germline, CDR1 MDHEN and CDR2 SYDVKM. Germline trimming cut 5 bases from V and 2 bases from J; bases unmatched to any gene: 7. CDR3 length: 15 amino acids. DNA of the CDR3: TGTGCCAGCAGTCCTCCTGGACAGGGAAACACTGAAGCTTTCTTT. It yields the protein CASSPPGQGNTEAFF. Looking up the rest from reference TRBV28 and TRBJ1-1 gives the full variable domain: DVKVTQSSRYLVKRTGEKVFLECVQDMDHENMFWYRQDPGLGLRLIYFSYDVKMKEKGDIPEGYSVSREKKERFSLILESASTNQTSMYLCASSPPGQGNTEAFFGQGTRLTVV.

This clone was seen just once. The chain joins TRBV5-1 to TRBJ1-5; D unclear. V dropped 1 base and J dropped 6 bases, with 8 bases sitting between them. Germline V gene lookup returns CDR1 SGHRS and CDR2 YFSETQ. This CDR3 comprises 13 residues. CDR3 loop: CASSLNSAQPQHF. In DNA, the CDR3 is TGCGCCAGCAGCTTGAACAGCGCTCAGCCCCAGCATTTT.

The V gene is TRBV5-1, the J gene TRBJ1-2; D not certain. CDR3 length equals 11 residues. CDR1 and CDR2 from the germline V gene are SGHRS and YFSETQ. Trimming shortened V by 2 bases and J by 5 bases, and 4 bases separated the two germline ends. The CDR3: CASSLTYGYTF. The CDR3, as DNA: TGCGCCAGCAGCTTAACATATGGCTACACCTTC.